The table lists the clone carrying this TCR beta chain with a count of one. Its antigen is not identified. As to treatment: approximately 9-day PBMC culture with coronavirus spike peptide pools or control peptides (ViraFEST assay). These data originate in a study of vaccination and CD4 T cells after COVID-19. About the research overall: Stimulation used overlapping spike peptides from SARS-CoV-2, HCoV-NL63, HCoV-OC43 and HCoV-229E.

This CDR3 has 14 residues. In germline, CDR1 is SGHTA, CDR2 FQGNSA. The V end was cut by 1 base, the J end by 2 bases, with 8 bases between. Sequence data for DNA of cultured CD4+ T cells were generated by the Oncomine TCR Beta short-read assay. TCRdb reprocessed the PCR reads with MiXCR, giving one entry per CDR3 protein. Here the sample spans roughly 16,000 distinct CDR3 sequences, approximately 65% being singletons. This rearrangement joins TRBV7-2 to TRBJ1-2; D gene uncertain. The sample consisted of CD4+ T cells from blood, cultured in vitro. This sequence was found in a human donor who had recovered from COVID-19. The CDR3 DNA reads TGTGCCAGCAGCTTAGGCGTGGCAAACTATGGCTACACCTTC. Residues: CASSLGVANYGYTF.